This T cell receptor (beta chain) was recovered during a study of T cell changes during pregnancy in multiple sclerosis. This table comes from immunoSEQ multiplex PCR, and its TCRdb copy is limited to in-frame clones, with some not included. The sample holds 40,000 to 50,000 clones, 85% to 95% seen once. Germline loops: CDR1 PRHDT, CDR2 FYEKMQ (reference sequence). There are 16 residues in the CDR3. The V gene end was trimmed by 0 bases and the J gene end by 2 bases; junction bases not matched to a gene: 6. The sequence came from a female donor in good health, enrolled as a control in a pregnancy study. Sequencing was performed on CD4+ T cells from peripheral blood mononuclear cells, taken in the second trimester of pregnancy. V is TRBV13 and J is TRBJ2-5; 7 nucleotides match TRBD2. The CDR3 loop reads CASSLGVARGQETQYF. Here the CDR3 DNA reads TGTGCCAGCAGCTTAGGGGTGGCGCGGGGGCAAGAGACCCAGTACTTC.